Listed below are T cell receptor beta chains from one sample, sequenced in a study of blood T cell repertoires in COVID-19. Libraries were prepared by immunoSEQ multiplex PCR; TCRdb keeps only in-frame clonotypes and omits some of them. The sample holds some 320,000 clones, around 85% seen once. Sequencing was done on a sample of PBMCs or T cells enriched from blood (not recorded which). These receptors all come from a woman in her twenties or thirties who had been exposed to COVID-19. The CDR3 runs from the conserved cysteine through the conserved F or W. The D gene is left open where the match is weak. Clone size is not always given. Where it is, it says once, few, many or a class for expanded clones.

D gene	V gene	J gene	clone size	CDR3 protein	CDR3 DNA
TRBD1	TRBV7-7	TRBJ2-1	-	CASSLATGGYNEQFF	TGTGCTAGCAGCTTAGCGACAGGGGGCTACAATGAGCAGTTCTTC
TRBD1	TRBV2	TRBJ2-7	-	CASSADRATSEQYF	TGTGCCAGCAGTGCGGACAGGGCGACGAGCGAGCAGTACTTC
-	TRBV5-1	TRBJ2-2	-	CASSSGLELTGELFF	TGCGCCAGCAGCTCCGGACTGGAGCTCACCGGGGAGCTGTTTTTT
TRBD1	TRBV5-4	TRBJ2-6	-	CASSRDSFASGANVLTF	TGTGCCAGCAGCCGGGACAGCTTCGCCTCTGGGGCCAACGTCCTGACTTTC
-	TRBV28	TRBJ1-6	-	CASRPAGNSPLHF	TGTGCCAGCAGACCCGCGGGGAATTCACCCCTCCACTTT
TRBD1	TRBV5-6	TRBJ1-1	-	CASSWGQGLTTEAFF	TGTGCCAGCAGCTGGGGACAGGGGCTCACCACTGAAGCTTTCTTT
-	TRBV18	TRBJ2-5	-	CASSLDSIQETQYF	TGTGCCAGCTCCCTAGACAGTATCCAAGAGACCCAGTACTTC
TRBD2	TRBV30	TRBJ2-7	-	CAWEPGSGSYEQYF	TGTGCCTGGGAACCTGGTAGCGGGAGTTACGAGCAGTACTTC
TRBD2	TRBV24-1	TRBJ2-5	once	CATSVGGRAGVGETQYF	TGTGCCACCAGTGTTGGGGGACGAGCGGGAGTAGGGGAGACCCAGTACTTC
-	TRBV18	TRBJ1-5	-	CASSPLQGGNQPQHF	TGTGCCAGCTCACCACTACAGGGAGGCAATCAGCCCCAGCATTTT
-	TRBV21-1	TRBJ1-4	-	CASSSQWEKLFF	TGTGCCAGCAGCTCACAGTGGGAAAAACTGTTTTTT
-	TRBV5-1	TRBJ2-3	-	CASSLLGTDTQYF	TGCGCCAGCAGCTTGCTCGGCACAGATACGCAGTATTTT
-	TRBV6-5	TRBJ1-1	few	CASSYSEAGEAFF	TGTGCCAGCAGTTACTCCGAGGCTGGGGAAGCTTTCTTT
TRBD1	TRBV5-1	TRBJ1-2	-	CASSLETGGTNGYTF	TGCGCCAGCAGCTTGGAGACAGGGGGAACAAATGGCTACACCTTC
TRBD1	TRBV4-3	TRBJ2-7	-	CASSQTQGEQYF	TGCGCCAGCAGCCAAACACAGGGGGAGCAGTACTTC
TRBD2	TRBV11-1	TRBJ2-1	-	CASSRTTGLAGTEQFF	TGTGCCAGCAGCCGAACTACCGGGCTAGCGGGAACCGAGCAGTTCTTC
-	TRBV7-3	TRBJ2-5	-	CASSPTAAQETQYF	TGTGCCAGCAGCCCGACAGCCGCACAAGAGACCCAGTACTTC
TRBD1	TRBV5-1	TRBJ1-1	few	CASSYTGVGATEAFF	TGCGCCAGCAGCTATACAGGGGTTGGGGCTACTGAAGCTTTCTTT
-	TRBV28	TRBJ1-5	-	CASNQGSPTNQPQHF	TGTGCCAGCAACCAAGGGAGTCCTACAAATCAGCCCCAGCATTTT
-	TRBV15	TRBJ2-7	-	CATSREGVGRSYEQYF	TGTGCCACCAGCAGAGAGGGAGTTGGCCGTTCCTACGAGCAGTACTTC
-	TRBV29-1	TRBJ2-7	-	CSVTTSSFWEQYF	TGCAGCGTTACCACTAGCTCCTTTTGGGAGCAGTACTTC
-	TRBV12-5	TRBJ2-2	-	CASQHRQVVTGELFF	TGTGCTAGCCAACATAGACAGGTTGTCACCGGGGAGCTGTTTTTT
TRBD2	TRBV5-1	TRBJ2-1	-	CASSLLRGGLSYNEQFF	TGCGCCAGCAGCTTGCTTCGCGGGGGTCTCTCCTACAATGAGCAGTTCTTC
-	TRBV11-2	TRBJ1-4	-	CASSPTRGTNEKLFF	TGTGCCAGCAGCCCTACCAGGGGTACTAATGAAAAACTGTTTTTT
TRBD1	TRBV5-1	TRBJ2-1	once	CASSPESGGSSYNEQFF	TGCGCCAGCAGCCCAGAGTCAGGGGGTAGCTCCTACAATGAGCAGTTCTTC
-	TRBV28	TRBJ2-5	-	CASSLRQGLETQYF	TGTGCCAGCAGTTTAAGGCAGGGGCTAGAGACCCAGTACTTC
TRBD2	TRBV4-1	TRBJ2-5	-	CASSQAGLAVPGPQETQYF	TGCGCCAGCAGCCAAGCGGGACTAGCGGTCCCGGGCCCTCAAGAGACCCAGTACTTC
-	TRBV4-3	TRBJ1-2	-	CASSQVSSRSYGYTF	TGCGCCAGCAGCCAAGTAAGTAGCCGAAGCTATGGCTACACCTTC
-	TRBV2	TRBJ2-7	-	CASSEIRGSYEQYF	TGTGCCAGCAGTGAAATTCGGGGGTCCTACGAGCAGTACTTC
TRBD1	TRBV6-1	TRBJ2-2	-	CASSARDRGPTGELFF	TGTGCCAGCAGTGCACGGGACAGGGGACCCACCGGGGAGCTGTTTTTT
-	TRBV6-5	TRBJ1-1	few	CAAHGQGRNTEAFF	TGTGCAGCACACGGGCAGGGGCGAAACACTGAAGCTTTCTTT
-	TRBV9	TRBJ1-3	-	CASSVVGGASSGNTIYF	TGTGCCAGCAGCGTTGTTGGGGGGGCTAGCTCTGGAAACACCATATATTTT
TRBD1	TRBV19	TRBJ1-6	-	CASSIGLSAPIDRAPRNSPLHF	TGTGCCAGTAGTATCGGCCTCTCGGCTCCTATAGACAGGGCACCAAGGAATTCACCCCTCCACTTT
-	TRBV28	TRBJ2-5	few	CASSSGDRETQYF	TGTGCCAGCAGTTCGGGAGATCGAGAGACCCAGTACTTC
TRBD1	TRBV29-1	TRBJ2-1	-	CSVDRASSYNEQFF	TGCAGCGTGGACAGGGCTTCCTCCTACAATGAGCAGTTCTTC
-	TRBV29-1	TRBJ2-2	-	CSVTRTGGTGELFF	TGCAGCGTGACCCGGACTGGAGGAACCGGGGAGCTGTTTTTT
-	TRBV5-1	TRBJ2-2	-	CASSLGGNTGELFF	TGCGCCAGCAGCTTAGGGGGGAACACCGGGGAGCTGTTTTTT
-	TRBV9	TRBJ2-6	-	CASRRGSGANVLTF	TGTGCCAGCCGTCGGGGCTCTGGGGCCAACGTCCTGACTTTC
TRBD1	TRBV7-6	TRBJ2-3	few	CASSLEGGDRVTQYF	TGTGCCAGCAGCTTAGAAGGAGGGGACAGGGTCACGCAGTATTTT
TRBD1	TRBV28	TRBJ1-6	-	CASTNLQGRPLHF	TGTGCCAGCACCAACCTACAGGGGCGACCCCTCCACTTT
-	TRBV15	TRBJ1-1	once	CATSRVGGAEAFF	TGTGCCACCAGCAGAGTTGGGGGGGCTGAAGCTTTCTTT
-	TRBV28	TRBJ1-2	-	CASSPPGPEANYGYTF	TGTGCCAGCAGTCCTCCAGGGCCGGAAGCTAACTATGGCTACACCTTC
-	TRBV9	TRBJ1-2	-	CASSGTLAGWNYGYTF	TGTGCCAGCAGCGGAACGTTGGCAGGCTGGAACTATGGCTACACCTTC
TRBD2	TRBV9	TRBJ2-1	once	CASSVPASGYNEQFF	TGTGCCAGCAGCGTCCCCGCTAGCGGCTACAATGAGCAGTTCTTC
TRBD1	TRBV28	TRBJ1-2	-	CASSLSTAGQGAQPGYTF	TGTGCCAGCAGTTTATCGACCGCTGGACAGGGGGCGCAGCCTGGCTACACCTTC
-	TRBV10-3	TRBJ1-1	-	CATVDRSGTEAFF	TGTGCCACCGTAGACCGTTCAGGCACTGAAGCTTTCTTT
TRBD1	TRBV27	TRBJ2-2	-	CASSSDRVGAELFF	TGTGCCAGCAGTTCCGACAGGGTAGGCGCGGAGCTGTTTTTT
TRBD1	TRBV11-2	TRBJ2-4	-	CASSSGRDRGYIQYF	TGTGCCAGCAGCTCAGGCCGGGACAGGGGGTATATTCAGTACTTC
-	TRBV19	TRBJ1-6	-	CASMDGQGFNSPLHF	TGTGCCAGTATGGACGGGCAGGGATTTAATTCACCCCTCCACTTT
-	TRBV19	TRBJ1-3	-	CASSLGASGNTIYF	TGTGCCAGTAGTTTAGGCGCCTCTGGAAACACCATATATTTT
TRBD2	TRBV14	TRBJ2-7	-	CASSPRLAGSHEQYF	TGTGCCAGCAGCCCCCGGCTAGCGGGGAGTCACGAGCAGTACTTC
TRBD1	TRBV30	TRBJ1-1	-	CACTGGGSRAFF	TGTGCCTGCACAGGGGGCGGGAGTCGAGCTTTCTTT
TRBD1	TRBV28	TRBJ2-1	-	CASSLPDRGLYNEQFF	TGTGCCAGCAGTTTACCCGACAGGGGTCTCTACAATGAGCAGTTCTTC